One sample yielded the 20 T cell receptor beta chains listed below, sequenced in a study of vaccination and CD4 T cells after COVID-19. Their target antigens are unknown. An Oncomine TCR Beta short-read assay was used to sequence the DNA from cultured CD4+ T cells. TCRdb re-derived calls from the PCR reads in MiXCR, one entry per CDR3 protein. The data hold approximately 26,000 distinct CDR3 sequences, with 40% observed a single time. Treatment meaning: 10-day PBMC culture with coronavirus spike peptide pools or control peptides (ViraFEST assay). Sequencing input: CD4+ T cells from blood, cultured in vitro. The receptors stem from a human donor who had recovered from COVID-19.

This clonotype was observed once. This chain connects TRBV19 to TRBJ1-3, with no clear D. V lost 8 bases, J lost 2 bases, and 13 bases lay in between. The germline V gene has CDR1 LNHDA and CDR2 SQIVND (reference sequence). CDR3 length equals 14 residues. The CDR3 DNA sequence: TGTGCCAGTCGTCCCCCGTATCCTGGAAACACCATATATTTT. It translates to CASRPPYPGNTIYF.

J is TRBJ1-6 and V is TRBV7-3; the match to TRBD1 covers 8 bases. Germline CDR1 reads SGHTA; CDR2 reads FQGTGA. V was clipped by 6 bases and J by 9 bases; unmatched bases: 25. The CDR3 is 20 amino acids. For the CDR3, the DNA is TGTGCCAGCAGGGAACCCTTGACAGGGGTAAAGGGGATAATTTGTTCACCCCTCCACTTT. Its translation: CASREPLTGVKGIICSPLHF.

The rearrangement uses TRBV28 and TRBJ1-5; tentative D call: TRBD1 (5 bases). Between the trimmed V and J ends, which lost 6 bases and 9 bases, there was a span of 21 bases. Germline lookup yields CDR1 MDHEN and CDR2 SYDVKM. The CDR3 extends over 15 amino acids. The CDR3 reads CASRPSAGDLSPQHF. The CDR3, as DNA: TGTGCCAGCAGGCCCTCAGCGGGGGACCTATCGCCCCAGCATTTT.

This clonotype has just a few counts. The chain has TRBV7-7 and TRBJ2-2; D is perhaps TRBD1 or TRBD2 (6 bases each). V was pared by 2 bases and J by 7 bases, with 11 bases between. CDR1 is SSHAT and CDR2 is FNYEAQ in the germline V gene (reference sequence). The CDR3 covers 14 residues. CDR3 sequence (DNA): TGTGCCAGCAGCTTATCGGGGGCGGGCGGGGAGCTGTTTTTT. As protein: CASSLSGAGGELFF.

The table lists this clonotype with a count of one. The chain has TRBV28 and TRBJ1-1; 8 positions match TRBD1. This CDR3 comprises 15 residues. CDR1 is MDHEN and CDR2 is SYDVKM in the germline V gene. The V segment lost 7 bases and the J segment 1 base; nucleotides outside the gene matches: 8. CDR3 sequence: CASTIWDRRNTEAFF. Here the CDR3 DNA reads TGTGCCAGCACCATCTGGGACAGGAGGAACACTGAAGCTTTCTTT.

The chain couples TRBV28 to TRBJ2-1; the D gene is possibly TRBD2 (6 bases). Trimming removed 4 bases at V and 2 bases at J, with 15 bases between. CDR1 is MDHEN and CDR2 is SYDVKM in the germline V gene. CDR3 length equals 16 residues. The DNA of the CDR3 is TGTGCCAGCAGTTCACCCCTAGCGAGCACCTACAATGAGCAGTTCTTC. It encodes CASSSPLASTYNEQFF. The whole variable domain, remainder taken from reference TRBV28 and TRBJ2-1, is DVKVTQSSRYLVKRTGEKVFLECVQDMDHENMFWYRQDPGLGLRLIYFSYDVKMKEKGDIPEGYSVSREKKERFSLILESASTNQTSMYLCASSSPLASTYNEQFFGPGTRLTVL.

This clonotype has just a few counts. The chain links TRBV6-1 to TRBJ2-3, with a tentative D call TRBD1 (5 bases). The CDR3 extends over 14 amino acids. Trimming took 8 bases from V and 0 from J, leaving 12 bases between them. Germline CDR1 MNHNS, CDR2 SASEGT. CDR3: CASATRASTDTQYF. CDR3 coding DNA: TGTGCCAGCGCTACCAGGGCTAGCACAGATACGCAGTATTTT.

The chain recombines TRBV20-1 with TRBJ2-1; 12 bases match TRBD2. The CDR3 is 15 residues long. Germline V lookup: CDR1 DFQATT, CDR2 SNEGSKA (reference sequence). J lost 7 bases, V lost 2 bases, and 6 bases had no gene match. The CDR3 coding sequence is TGCAGTGCTAGACGAGGACTAGCGGGACCGAATGAGCAGTTCTTC. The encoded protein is CSARRGLAGPNEQFF.

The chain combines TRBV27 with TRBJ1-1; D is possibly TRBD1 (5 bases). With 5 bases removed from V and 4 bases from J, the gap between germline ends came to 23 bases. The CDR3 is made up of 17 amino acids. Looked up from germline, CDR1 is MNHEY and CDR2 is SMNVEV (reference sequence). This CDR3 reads CASSGAGGVGKGTEAFF. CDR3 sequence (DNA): TGTGCCAGCAGTGGAGCCGGGGGGGTAGGGAAGGGCACTGAAGCTTTCTTT.

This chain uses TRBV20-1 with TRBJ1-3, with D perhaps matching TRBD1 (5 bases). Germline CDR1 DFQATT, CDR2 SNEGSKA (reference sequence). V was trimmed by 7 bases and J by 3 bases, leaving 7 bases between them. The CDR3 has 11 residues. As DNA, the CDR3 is TGCAGTGTTAGGGGTGGAAACACCATATATTTT. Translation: CSVRGGNTIYF.

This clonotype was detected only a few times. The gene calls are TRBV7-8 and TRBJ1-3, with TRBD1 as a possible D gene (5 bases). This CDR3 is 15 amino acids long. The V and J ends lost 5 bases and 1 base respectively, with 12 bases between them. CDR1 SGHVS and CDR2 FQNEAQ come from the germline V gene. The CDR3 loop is CASSVRRVSGNTIYF. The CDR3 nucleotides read TGTGCCAGCAGCGTACGCAGGGTTTCTGGAAACACCATATATTTT.

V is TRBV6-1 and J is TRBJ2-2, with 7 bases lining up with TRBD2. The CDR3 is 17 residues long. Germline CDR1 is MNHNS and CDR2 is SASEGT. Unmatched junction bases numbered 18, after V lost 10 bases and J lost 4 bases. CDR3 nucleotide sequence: TGTGCCAACACCCTGGGGGTGGGGAGGGACGGCACCGGGGAGCTGTTTTTT. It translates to CANTLGVGRDGTGELFF.

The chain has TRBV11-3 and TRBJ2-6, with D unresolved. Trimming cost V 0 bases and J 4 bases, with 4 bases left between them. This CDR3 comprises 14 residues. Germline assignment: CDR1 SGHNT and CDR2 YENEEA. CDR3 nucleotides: TGTGCCAGCAGCTTAGACCCCGGGGCCAACGTCCTGACTTTC. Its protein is CASSLDPGANVLTF.

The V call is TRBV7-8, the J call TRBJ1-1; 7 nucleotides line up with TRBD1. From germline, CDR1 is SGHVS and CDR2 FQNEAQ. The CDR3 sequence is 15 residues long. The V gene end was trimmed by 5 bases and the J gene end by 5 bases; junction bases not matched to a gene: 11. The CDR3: CASSPLPTGRTEAFF. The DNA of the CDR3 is TGTGCCAGCAGCCCACTCCCGACAGGGCGGACTGAAGCTTTCTTT.

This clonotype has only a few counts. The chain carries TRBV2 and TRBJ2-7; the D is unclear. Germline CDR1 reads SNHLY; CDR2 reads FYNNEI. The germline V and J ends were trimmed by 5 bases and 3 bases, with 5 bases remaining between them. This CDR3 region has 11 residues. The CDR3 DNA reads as TGTGCCAGCAGTTCCTACTACGAGCAGTACTTC. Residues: CASSSYYEQYF.

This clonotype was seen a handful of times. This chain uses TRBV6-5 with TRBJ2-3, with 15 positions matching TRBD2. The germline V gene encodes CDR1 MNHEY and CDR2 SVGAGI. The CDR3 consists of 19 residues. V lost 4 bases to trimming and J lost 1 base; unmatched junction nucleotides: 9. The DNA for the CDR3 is TGTGCCAGCAGTTTGTCAGGACTAGCGGGGGGGTTTGGCACAGATACGCAGTATTTT. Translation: CASSLSGLAGGFGTDTQYF.

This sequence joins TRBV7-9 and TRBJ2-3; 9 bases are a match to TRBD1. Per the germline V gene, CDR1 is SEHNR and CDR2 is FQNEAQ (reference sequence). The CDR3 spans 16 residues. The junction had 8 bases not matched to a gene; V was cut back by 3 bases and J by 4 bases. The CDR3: CASSFIPGQGADTQYF. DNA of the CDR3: TGTGCCAGCAGCTTCATTCCGGGACAGGGAGCAGATACGCAGTATTTT.

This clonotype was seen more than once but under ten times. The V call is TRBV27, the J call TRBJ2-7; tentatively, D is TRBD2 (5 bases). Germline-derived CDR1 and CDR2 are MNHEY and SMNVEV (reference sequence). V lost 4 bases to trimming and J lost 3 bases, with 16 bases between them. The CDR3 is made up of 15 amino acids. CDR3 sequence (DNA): TGTGCCAGCAGTTCGATTACACTAGTGGGCTACGAGCAGTACTTC. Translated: CASSSITLVGYEQYF.

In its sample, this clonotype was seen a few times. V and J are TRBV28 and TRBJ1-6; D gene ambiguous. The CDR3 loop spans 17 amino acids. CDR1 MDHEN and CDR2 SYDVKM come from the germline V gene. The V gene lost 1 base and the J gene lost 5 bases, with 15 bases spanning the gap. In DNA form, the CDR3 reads TGTGCCAGCAGTTTATCGGAAAATCTACGGGATAATTCACCCCTCCACTTT. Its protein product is CASSLSENLRDNSPLHF.

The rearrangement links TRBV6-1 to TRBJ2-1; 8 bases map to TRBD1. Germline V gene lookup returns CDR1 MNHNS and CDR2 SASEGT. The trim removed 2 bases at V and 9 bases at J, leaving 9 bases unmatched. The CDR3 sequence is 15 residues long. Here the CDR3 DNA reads TGTGCCAGCAGTGAAAGGACAGGGTCCATCCCTGAGCAGTTCTTC. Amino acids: CASSERTGSIPEQFF.